The clone carrying this TCR beta chain was counted a few times. Its antigen is not known. This specimen belongs to a study of T cells after yellow fever vaccination. Study-wide points: From the bulk population, abundant clonotypes could contaminate and appear within FACS-sorted repertoires. A small proportion of clonotypes was detected in both the CD4 and CD8 compartments.

The CDR3 sequence is 15 residues long. With 0 bases clipped from V and 4 bases from J, the junction kept 6 bases outside the gene matches. Germline V gene lookup returns CDR1 MNHNS and CDR2 SASEGT. UMIs were added to TCR cDNA along with a universal primer site when it was made by 5'RACE template switching. A single record per CDR3 protein comes from TCRdb applying MiXCR to the 5' RACE reads. The sample holds some 400,000 distinct CDR3 sequences, around 20% seen once. The rearrangement links TRBV6-1 to TRBJ2-7, with 7 bases fitting TRBD1. The sequencing used PBMCs, collected before the yellow fever booster vaccination. The source is a man aged 18 to 30 who received the YFV17D yellow fever vaccine. CDR3 nucleotide sequence: TGTGCCAGCAGTGAAGCAGGGGGCGCGGCATACGAGCAGTACTTC. This encodes CASSEAGGAAYEQYF.